This note documents a single T cell receptor (beta chain) sequence. The sample holds one count of this clone. Its antigen specificity is not known. Base-call qualities are not available, and no considerably larger clone is one nucleotide away. This record comes from a study of T cell responses to AZD1222 COVID-19 vaccine (dated by TCRdb to the early 2020s). For the study in its entirety: A total of about 250 trial participants underwent TCR sequencing, of whom approximately 200 had received two doses of AZD1222 and around 25 had received two doses of the MenACWY control vaccine. Enrollment into the trials was organized by age into subgroups of 18-55, 56-69 and 70-plus years, and those subgroups contained about 150, 27 and 61 TCR-sequenced participants, respectively.

What the work shows at the level of the full study, not this receptor alone: Participants were mostly white British, with more females than males. The authors suggested clonal diversity may have been underestimated. The 56-69-year group was small, and its depth increase did not reach significance, likely because of low power. Vaccine-associated CD4 TCRs spanned the whole spike protein, with dominant responses in regions 160-218 and 743-854. Because no day 14 peak-response samples were available, repertoires were characterized only after the peak T cell response. Conclusions about previously exposed vaccinees are limited because only five or six AZD1222 recipients were SARS-CoV-2 seropositive at baseline. Epitopes outside the regions mutated in the B.1.351 and B.1.1.7 variants were reportedly recognized by nearly half of the unique spike-specific TCRs. Spike-specific TCR breadth and depth rose significantly after two AZD1222 doses compared with day 0 and with MenACWY recipients.

The CDR3 regions of human TCRbeta chains were subjected to immunosequencing. On the study's bioinformatics: TCRs in the repertoires were matched against a reference library of SARS-CoV-2-specific TCRs that had been generated with the MIRA antigen-specificity platform. Breadth was defined as the fraction of unique TCRs that were SARS-CoV-2-associated, and depth was defined as the fraction of total T cells that were SARS-CoV-2-associated. Each spike-specific TCR was assigned to its reactive spike region and to a CD4 or CD8 class using the MIRA data. Log10-transformed breadth and depth values were compared by one-way ANOVA with Sidak's multiple comparisons tests. The table was pulled from immuneACCESS by TCRdb, which kept in-frame rearrangements only. Such tables lose some clones; where checked, under half of the loss comes from unresolved V genes, and the rest has no known cause. The V and J calls and clone size were taken over from that table, and D and trimming were inferred from the DNA. The sample has roughly 180,000 clones on record, about nine tenths of them singletons. The ten largest account for approximately 3.7% of the sample.

The CDR3 goes from the cysteine to the phenylalanine over 15 residues. Just the 45-base CDR3 DNA is kept, in frame starting at base 1. The label giving this sample's time point can be read as: about 28 days (+/-7) after the second vaccine dose. AZD1222 recipients whose second dose came at about 4 weeks and those whose second dose came at about 12 weeks were combined into one group, since spike-specific TCR depth and breadth did not differ between the two schedules. Vaccinee samples were obtained from the UK trials COV001 and COV002, which included a single-blind randomized controlled phase 2/3 trial of AZD1222 (ChAdOx1 nCoV-19) in healthy adults. For TCRbeta chain sequencing, PBMC samples from trial participants were taken at day 0 and at day 28 after the second dose.

The clonotype originates from an adult who received the AZD1222 COVID-19 vaccine. Sequencing used peripheral blood, obtained 28 days after the second AZD1222 dose. The chain uses TRBV21-1 and TRBJ1-5; the DNA was not used to check the table's D call, TRBD1. TRBV21-1 is marked as a pseudogene. The base sequence is TGTGCCAGCAGTCAACAGGGTTCAGGCAATCAGCCCCAGCATTTT. Translated, it reads CASSQQGSGNQPQHF.